Listed here are 25 T cell receptor beta chains from one sample, sequenced in a study of OX40 agonist ivuxolimab in advanced cancers. Sequencing was performed with immunoSEQ multiplex PCR; in TCRdb, only in-frame clones are kept and a portion is missing. The sample records tens of thousands of clones, about nine tenths being singletons. The sample was CD4+ or CD8+ T cells sorted from blood, taken in a trial of the OX40 agonist ivuxolimab. The source is an adult with an advanced solid tumor such as melanoma, head and neck, liver or kidney cancer.

This clone was seen just once. The chain carries TRBV5-4 and TRBJ2-5; TRBD1 matches at 7 bases. The CDR3 has 16 amino acids. Germline assignment: CDR1 SGHNT and CDR2 YYREEE (reference sequence). J lost 4 bases, V lost 4 bases, and 13 bases had no gene match. As DNA, the CDR3 is TGTGCCAGCAGCCCCACAACAGGGGTGAGGGGAGAGACCCAGTACTTC. Translated, it gives CASSPTTGVRGETQYF.

This clone was recorded only once. This sequence joins TRBV5-1 and TRBJ2-3; no definite D call. The CDR3 consists of 14 residues. Trimming removed 3 bases from V and 2 bases from J, with 10 bases in between. Germline CDR1 and CDR2: SGHRS and YFSETQ. This CDR3 is CASSSQTNTDTQYF. CDR3 DNA: TGCGCCAGCAGCTCGCAAACGAACACAGATACGCAGTATTTT.

J is TRBJ2-7 and V is TRBV5-1; D remains unclear. Trimming took 0 bases from V and 2 from J, leaving 9 bases between them. CDR3 length: 14 residues. CDR1 SGHRS and CDR2 YFSETQ come from the germline V gene. The CDR3 protein is CASSLALDPYEQYF. Here the CDR3 DNA reads TGCGCCAGCAGCTTGGCCTTGGATCCCTACGAGCAGTACTTC.

J is TRBJ1-2 and V is TRBV6-1, with 7 bases aligning to TRBD1. CDR1 and CDR2 (germline): MNHNS, SASEGT. The CDR3 length is 12 residues. With 9 bases clipped from V and 4 bases from J, the junction kept 5 bases outside the gene matches. CDR3 nucleotide sequence: TGTGCCAGTGACAGGGTGAGCTATGGCTACACCTTC. This gives the protein CASDRVSYGYTF.

For the CDR3, the DNA is TGTGCCAGCAGCCCACAGGGGGCTGGAAATTCACCCCTCCACTTT. It specifies CASSPQGAGNSPLHF. The V gene is TRBV13, the J gene TRBJ1-6; 9 bases match TRBD1. In germline, CDR1 is PRHDT, CDR2 FYEKMQ (reference sequence). V shed 5 bases, J shed 7 bases, and the junction held 6 bases outside the gene matches. This CDR3 is built from 15 residues.

This chain connects TRBV2 to TRBJ1-6, with D perhaps matching TRBD1 (5 bases). The CDR3 totals 12 residues. With 7 bases removed from V and 8 bases from J, the gap between germline ends came to 9 bases. From germline, CDR1 is SNHLY and CDR2 FYNNEI. The chain's CDR3 is CASNPGDSPLHF. The CDR3 DNA reads TGTGCCAGCAATCCGGGGGATTCACCCCTCCACTTT.

This clone was seen a few times. The V gene is TRBV28, the J gene TRBJ2-7, with 7 bases lining up with TRBD2. CDR1 is MDHEN, CDR2 SYDVKM, per germline. Unmatched junction bases numbered 11, after V lost 7 bases and J lost 2 bases. The CDR3 has 15 residues. The CDR3 loop reads CASTLGRGGAYEQYF. The CDR3, as DNA: TGTGCCAGCACCCTAGGGCGCGGGGGAGCCTACGAGCAGTACTTC.

This CDR3 reads CASTRDRGNYGYTF. DNA for the CDR3: TGTGCCAGCACCCGGGACAGGGGAAACTATGGCTACACCTTC. The rearrangement uses TRBV6-6 and TRBJ1-2, with 10 bases that match TRBD1. The CDR3 contains 14 residues. V lost 7 bases and J lost 2; bases outside the gene matches: 4. In germline, CDR1 is MNHNY, CDR2 SVGAGI (reference sequence).

This chain uses TRBV28 with TRBJ2-5, with unresolved D. Germline CDR1 MDHEN, CDR2 SYDVKM. The CDR3 totals 13 residues. The V gene lost 4 bases and the J gene lost 5 bases, with 11 bases spanning the gap. In nucleotides, the CDR3 is TGTGCCAGCAGTTCCCAGCCCTTGGAGACCCAGTACTTC. This translates into CASSSQPLETQYF.

The rearrangement uses TRBV28 and TRBJ2-7; D is undetermined. V gave up 3 bases and J gave up 6 bases, with 9 bases separating them. Germline values: CDR1 MDHEN, CDR2 SYDVKM. The CDR3 has 12 amino acids. DNA of the CDR3: TGTGCCAGCAGTTTCTCTATGAGCGAGCAGTACTTC. Its translation: CASSFSMSEQYF.

The chain joins TRBV5-6 to TRBJ2-5; D is perhaps TRBD1 or TRBD2 (7 bases each). The CDR3 length is 15 residues. The V end lost 2 bases, the J end lost 2 bases, and 13 bases lay between the germline ends. Looked up from germline, CDR1 is SGHDT and CDR2 is YYEEEE. The DNA for the CDR3 is TGTGCCAGCAGCTTCTCAGGGGGGGTTCAAGAGACCCAGTACTTC. As protein: CASSFSGGVQETQYF.

The chain uses TRBV29-1 and TRBJ2-7, with D unresolved. The ends were cut back, 3 bases at V and 2 bases at J, with 8 bases in the middle. The CDR3 is 12 residues long. The germline CDR1 and CDR2 sequences are SQVTM and ANQGSEA. The CDR3 here is CSVDLTTYEQYF. CDR3 DNA: TGCAGCGTTGATCTCACAACCTACGAGCAGTACTTC.

This clone turned up a few times. The chain has TRBV7-2 and TRBJ1-2, with D unresolved. Germline CDR1 and CDR2: SGHTA and FQGNSA. V was pared by 5 bases and J by 3 bases, with 7 bases between. The CDR3 is made up of 12 amino acids. The CDR3 is CASSPRDYGYTF. In DNA form, the CDR3 reads TGTGCCAGCAGCCCCCGGGACTATGGCTACACCTTC.

This clone was recorded a few times. The chain combines TRBV28 with TRBJ1-5; the D is unclear. Germline CDR1 reads MDHEN; CDR2 reads SYDVKM. The CDR3 runs 15 residues. Between the trimmed V and J ends, which lost 5 bases and 7 bases, there was a span of 18 bases. The CDR3 loop is CASSRTPADIQPQHF. The CDR3 bases are TGTGCCAGCAGTCGGACTCCCGCGGATATCCAGCCCCAGCATTTT.

The chain uses TRBV7-3 and TRBJ2-1; D remains unclear. The CDR3 has 13 residues. Germline-derived CDR1 and CDR2 are SGHTA and FQGTGA. Trimming took off 2 bases at V and 8 bases at J, with 10 bases between the two ends. CDR3 DNA sequence: TGTGCCAGCAGCTTAGATTTGAAGGATGAGCAGTTCTTC. Translating it yields CASSLDLKDEQFF.

This clone was observed a handful of times. J is TRBJ1-2 and V is TRBV7-8, with D possibly TRBD1 on 6 matching bases. This CDR3 has 14 amino acids. CDR1 and CDR2 from the germline V gene are SGHVS and FQNEAQ. The ends were cut back, 1 base at V and 1 base at J, with 7 bases in the middle. CDR3 sequence: CASSLDRDNYGYTF. CDR3 nucleotides: TGTGCCAGCAGCTTAGACAGGGATAACTATGGCTACACCTTC.

The V and J genes are TRBV5-1 and TRBJ2-1; the D is unclear. Germline V gene data show CDR1 as SGHRS and CDR2 as YFSETQ. V dropped 4 bases and J dropped 1 base, with 18 bases sitting between them. The CDR3 contains 17 residues. CDR3 coding DNA: TGCGCCAGCAGCGCCGTCCCGGACGGTATTTCCTACAATGAGCAGTTCTTC. Residues: CASSAVPDGISYNEQFF.

CDR3 sequence: CASRGQTSNIQYF. Here the CDR3 DNA reads TGTGCCAGCAGGGGACAGACCTCAAACATTCAGTACTTC. The chain recombines TRBV7-8 with TRBJ2-4; 7 nucleotides align to TRBD1. Germline lookup yields CDR1 SGHVS and CDR2 FQNEAQ. Unmatched junction bases numbered 5, after V lost 6 bases and J lost 6 bases. The CDR3 has 13 residues.

This clone has just one count. The chain carries TRBV5-4 and TRBJ1-4; D unresolved. Germline V gives CDR1 SGHNT, CDR2 YYREEE (reference sequence). This CDR3 is 13 amino acids long. V was shortened by 2 bases and J by 8 bases, with 10 bases between the two germline ends. CDR3 residues: CASSFGPVEKLFF. CDR3 nucleotide sequence: TGTGCCAGCAGCTTCGGACCGGTCGAAAAACTGTTTTTT. The whole variable domain, filled in from reference TRBV5-4 and TRBJ1-4, reads ETGVTQSPTHLIKTRGQQVTLRCSSQSGHNTVSWYQQALGQGPQFIFQYYREEENGRGNFPPRFSGLQFPNYSSELNVNALELDDSALYLCASSFGPVEKLFFGSGTQLSVL.

The chain couples TRBV7-9 to TRBJ2-5; D is undetermined. Per the germline V gene, CDR1 is SEHNR and CDR2 is FQNEAQ (reference sequence). Deletions cut 1 base from V and 5 bases from J, with 11 bases between. The CDR3 consists of 14 residues. The CDR3 nucleotides are TGTGCCAGCAGCTTAGATTTGTCTACGGAGACCCAGTACTTC. Translation: CASSLDLSTETQYF.

The chain carries TRBV2 and TRBJ1-1; D is undetermined. The V gene's germline CDR1 is SNHLY and CDR2 FYNNEI. The ends were cut back, 6 bases at V and 0 bases at J, with 11 bases in the middle. The CDR3 has 14 residues. The CDR3 protein is CASRGALMNTEAFF. As DNA, the CDR3 is TGTGCCAGCAGGGGAGCTTTAATGAACACTGAAGCTTTCTTT.

The CDR3 coding sequence is TGCGCCAGCAGCCAAGAACAGGTCGCTAATGAAAAACTGTTTTTT. This codes for CASSQEQVANEKLFF. The chain couples TRBV4-1 to TRBJ1-4, with D tentatively TRBD1 (5 bases). The V gene lost 0 bases and the J gene lost 3 bases, with 8 bases spanning the gap. The length of the CDR3 is 15 residues. Looked up from germline, CDR1 is MGHRA and CDR2 is YSYEKL.

This chain uses TRBV5-4 with TRBJ1-1; possibly TRBD1 for D (6 bases). The CDR3 extends over 16 amino acids. V lost 3 bases to trimming and J lost 1 base, with 16 bases between them. Germline V lookup: CDR1 SGHNT, CDR2 YYREEE (reference sequence). The CDR3 DNA reads as TGTGCCAGCAGCTCCCGGGGCCGGGGGGCGAACACTGAAGCTTTCTTT. This translates into CASSSRGRGANTEAFF.

V usage is TRBV27 and J usage is TRBJ1-5, with a tentative D call TRBD1 (5 bases). This CDR3 contains 17 residues. The germline V and J ends were trimmed by 5 bases and 2 bases, with 19 bases remaining between them. Germline CDR1 and CDR2: MNHEY and SMNVEV (reference sequence). In DNA, the CDR3 is TGTGCCAGCAGTACCTGGACACCCGGACGGGGCAATCAGCCCCAGCATTTT. This gives the protein CASSTWTPGRGNQPQHF.

The J gene is TRBJ2-5, the V gene TRBV11-2; 10 nucleotides match TRBD2. This CDR3 region has 15 residues. Per the germline V gene, CDR1 is SGHAT and CDR2 is FQNNGV. Germline trimming cut 5 bases from V and 7 bases from J; bases unmatched to any gene: 10. The CDR3 here is CASSPIPGTSVTQYF. The CDR3 coding sequence is TGTGCCAGCAGCCCAATTCCGGGGACTAGCGTGACCCAGTACTTC.